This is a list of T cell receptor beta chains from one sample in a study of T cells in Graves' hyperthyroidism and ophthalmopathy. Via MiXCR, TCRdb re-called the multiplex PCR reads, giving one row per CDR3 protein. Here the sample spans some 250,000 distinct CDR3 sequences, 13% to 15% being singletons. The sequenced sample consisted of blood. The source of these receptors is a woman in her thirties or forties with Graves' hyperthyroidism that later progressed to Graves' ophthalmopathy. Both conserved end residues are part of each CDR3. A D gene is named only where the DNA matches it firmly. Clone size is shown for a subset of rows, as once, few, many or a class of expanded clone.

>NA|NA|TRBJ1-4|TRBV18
CASSGSDEKLFF
TGTGCCAGCTCAGGGTCGGATGAAAAACTGTTTTTT
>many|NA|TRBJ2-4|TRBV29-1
CSVEDLGSPKNIQYF
TGCAGCGTTGAAGATCTTGGGTCACCCAAAAACATTCAGTACTTC
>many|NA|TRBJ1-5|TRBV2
CATRQNPYSNQPQHF
TGTGCCACCCGACAGAACCCCTATAGCAATCAGCCCCAGCATTTT
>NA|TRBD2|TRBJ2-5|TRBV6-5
CASSYNGRVGETQYF
TGTGCCAGCAGTTATAACGGGAGGGTGGGTGAGACCCAGTACTTC
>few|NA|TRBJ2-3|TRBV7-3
CASSPITRDTQYF
TGTGCCAGCAGCCCAATTACCAGGGATACGCAGTATTTT
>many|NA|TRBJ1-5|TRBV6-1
CAIRAPEGNQPQHF
TGTGCCATCAGGGCCCCCGAGGGCAATCAGCCCCAGCATTTT
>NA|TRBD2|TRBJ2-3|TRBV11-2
CASNTGRDSDTQYF
TGTGCCAGCAACACCGGGAGGGACTCGGATACGCAGTATTTT
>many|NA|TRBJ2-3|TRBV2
CASSPGMNADTQYF
TGTGCCAGCAGTCCAGGGATGAATGCAGATACGCAGTATTTT
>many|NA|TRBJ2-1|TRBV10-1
CASSPGGLRYNEQFF
TGCGCCAGCAGCCCCGGGGGGCTACGTTACAATGAGCAGTTCTTC
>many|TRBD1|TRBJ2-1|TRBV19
CASSRTGKPYNEQFF
TGTGCCAGTAGCAGGACAGGGAAACCCTACAATGAGCAGTTCTTC
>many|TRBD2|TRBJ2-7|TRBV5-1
CASSPSGTIAYEQYF
TGCGCCAGCAGCCCCTCCGGGACTATTGCCTACGAGCAGTACTTC
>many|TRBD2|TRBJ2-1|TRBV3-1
CASSPGGLAGYNEQFF
TGTGCCAGCAGCCCTGGTGGCCTAGCGGGTTACAATGAGCAGTTCTTC
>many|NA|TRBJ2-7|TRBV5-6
CASSRQTWLEQYF
TGTGCCAGCAGCCGACAGACCTGGTTAGAGCAGTACTTC
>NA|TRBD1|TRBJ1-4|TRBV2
CASRIQGAKEKLFF
TGTGCCAGCAGAATACAGGGGGCGAAAGAAAAACTGTTTTTT
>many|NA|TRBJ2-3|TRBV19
CASRDPETDTQYF
TGTGCCAGTAGGGATCCGGAAACAGATACGCAGTATTTT
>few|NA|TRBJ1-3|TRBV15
CATSGGANSGNTTYF
TGTGCCACCAGCGGCGGTGCAAACTCTGGAAACACCACATATTTT
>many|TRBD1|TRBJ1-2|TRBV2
CASNGQGATLVYTF
TGTGCCAGCAACGGACAGGGGGCGACCCTTGTCTACACCTTC
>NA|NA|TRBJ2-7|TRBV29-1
CSVGTNNYEQYF
TGCAGCGTTGGGACCAACAACTACGAGCAGTACTTC